The present entry profiles one T cell receptor (beta chain) with its context. Its antigen is not yet known. No much larger clone exists at a distance of one base, and base qualities are not known. RNA was extracted with the RNeasy kit and roughly 0.45 to 1 ug was reverse transcribed using random hexamers. TCR beta CDR3 regions were amplified with the immunoSEQ multiplex PCR assay covering 54 Vbeta and 13 Jbeta segments. To correct PCR amplification bias, a synthetic template baseline was used for both primer optimization and computational correction. Concerning the study's data processing: Reads were annotated to V, D and J genes per IMGT and analyzed with immunoSEQ Analyzer, keeping only productive sequences. Clonality was calculated as one minus the Shannon entropy normalized by log2 of the number of productive unique sequences. For each patient and control, public and private clones were evaluated among the 100 most prevalent clones. Clones were defined as Susac-specific when absent from the healthy and MS cohorts, from fewer than 1,200 published viral clones and from other ImmuneACCESS disease sequences. TCRdb passed the public sequencing reads through fastp at Q25 and MiXCR, retaining productive beta sequences. Rows with one shared CDR3 protein collapse into an entry with the most common genes and DNA. The V and J calls and clone size are TCRdb's, not the authors'. Within this sample are about 210,000 distinct CDR3 sequences, with over 90% of them counted one time only. The ten largest clones add up to 0.082% of the sample.

Including the terminal cysteine and phenylalanine, the CDR3 comprises 15 residues. Solely the CDR3 DNA is kept, with 45 bases framed from the first base. For CDR1 and CDR2, the germline V gene lists SNHLY and FYNNEI. Trimming removed 4 bases from V and 3 bases from J; the gene matches leave 3 bases unexplained. The data were taken from a study of CD8 T cells in Susac syndrome (dated by TCRdb to the late 2010s). Concerning the study at large: The study used repertoire sequencing to test whether antigen drove CD8+ T cell activation and differentiation in Susac syndrome.

Findings and caveats that apply to the study as a whole: The number of individuals in the TCR sequencing and HLA analysis was recognized as being relatively small.

Peripheral blood CD8+ and CD4+ T cells from healthy donors, Susac syndrome patients and multiple sclerosis patients were profiled by high-throughput TCR beta sequencing. Treatment-naive patients with stable or active relapsing-remitting disease fulfilling revised McDonald criteria were used as multiple sclerosis controls. Bulk CD8+ and CD4+ T cells were purified magnetically by negative isolation, whereas CD8+ TEMRA cells were enriched by FACS. Blood was collected in EDTA tubes and processed within 24 hours, with PBMCs isolated through density gradient centrifugation. PBMCs destined for TCR sequencing were cryopreserved in liquid nitrogen and later thawed in a 37 °C water bath. The sorted or isolated CD4+, CD8+ and CD8+ TEMRA cells reached a purity of at least 90%.

Sequences were obtained from CD4+ T cells from PBMCs. The clonotype comes from a human donor with multiple sclerosis. This chain is built from TRBV2 and TRBJ2-2; 9 central bases correspond to TRBD1. Here is the DNA: TGTGCCAGCAGTGCGGACAGGGGCCACACCGGGGAGCTGTTTTTT. This translates into CASSADRGHTGELFF. Reference TRBV2 and TRBJ2-2 genes cover what lies past the CDR3, so the full variable domain is EPEVTQTPSHQVTQMGQEVILRCVPISNHLYFYWYRQILGQKVEFLVSFYNNEISEKSEIFDDQFSVERPDGSNFTLKIRSTKLEDSAMYFCASSADRGHTGELFFGEGSRLTVL.